This T cell receptor beta chain was captured in a study of Graves' ophthalmopathy and Graves' hyperthyroidism. CDR3 length equals 15 residues. V was shortened by 2 bases and J by 4 bases, with 17 bases between the two germline ends. Germline loops: CDR1 GTSNPN, CDR2 SVGIG (reference sequence). Study-wide results and caveats: Blood contained most expanded thyroid clonotypes exceeding 0.001 frequency.

This clonotype was recorded many times. No antigen is known for it. Where ophthalmopathy was present, donors had moderate-to-severe activity, CAS ≥3, NOSPECS ≥4 and duration under 3 months. A diagnosis was made from clinical symptoms together with serum thyroxine, TRAb, thyroid ultrasound and orbital computed tomography. The authors amplified TCR beta CDR3 regions from RNA transcripts. HTBI-primed first-round RT-PCR preceded second-round multiplex PCR. From the multiplex PCR reads, TCRdb called clonotypes with MiXCR, one entry per CDR3 protein. The sample contains hundreds of thousands of distinct CDR3 sequences, about 15% of which appear only once.

This receptor was obtained from a woman aged 30 to 39 with Graves' ophthalmopathy. The V and J genes are TRBV30 and TRBJ1-2; D is undetermined. Sequencing was carried out using blood. The CDR3 coding sequence is TGTGCCTGGAGTCCACGACGGGATACCCTCTATGGCTACACCTTC. It specifies CAWSPRRDTLYGYTF.